This T cell receptor beta chain derives from a study of blood T cell repertoires in COVID-19. Whole-study context: Sites across the United States, Italy and Spain contributed samples from acute and convalescent COVID-19. The analysed material was cDNA or gDNA that came from T cells, B-cell-depleted T cells, or PBMCs.

Per the authors' pipeline: Nucleated cell counts were estimated from reference gene primer amplification. Sequencing was performed with immunoSEQ multiplex PCR; in TCRdb, only in-frame clones are kept and a portion is missing. Clone size and the V and J calls come from that table; the DNA yielded D and trimming. The data show about 200,000 clones, about 85% seen once. Trimming removed 1 base from V and 1 base from J, with 4 bases in between. The CDR3 sequence is 13 residues long. Germline CDR1 KGHSH, CDR2 LQKENI. V is TRBV18 and J is TRBJ1-1; no definite D call. Source material: peripheral blood. The sequence came from a woman aged 80 or over with acute or convalescent COVID-19. CDR3 amino acids: CASSPQQNTEAFF. The CDR3 DNA follows: TGTGCCAGCTCACCACAACAGAACACTGAAGCTTTCTTT. The entire variable domain, with the rest obtained from reference TRBV18 and TRBJ1-1, is as follows: NAGVMQNPRHLVRRRGQEARLRCSPMKGHSHVYWYRQLPEEGLKFMVYLQKENIIDESGMPKERFSAEFPKEGPSILRIQQVVRGDSAAYFCASSPQQNTEAFFGQGTRLTVV.